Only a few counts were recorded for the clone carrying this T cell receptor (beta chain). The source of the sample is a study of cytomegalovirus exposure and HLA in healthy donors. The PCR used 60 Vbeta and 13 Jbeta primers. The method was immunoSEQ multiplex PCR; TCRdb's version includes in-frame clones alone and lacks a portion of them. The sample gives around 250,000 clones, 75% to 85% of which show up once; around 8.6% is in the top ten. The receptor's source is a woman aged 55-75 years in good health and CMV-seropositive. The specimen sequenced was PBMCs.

The CDR3 reads CASRTQGGNEQFF. DNA for the CDR3: TGTGCCAGCAGAACCCAGGGGGGAAATGAGCAGTTCTTC. The chain is built from TRBV6-5 and TRBJ2-1; a weak D match, TRBD1 (7 bases). Between the trimmed V and J ends, which lost 6 bases and 7 bases, there was a span of 13 bases. This CDR3 has 13 residues. In germline, CDR1 is MNHEY, CDR2 SVGAGI.